This passage covers 19 T cell receptor beta chains from one sample sequenced in a study of tumor-infiltrating lymphocytes in oesophageal squamous cell carcinoma. TCRdb independently ran MiXCR on the PCR reads; one entry per CDR3 protein. The sample lists under 7,500 distinct CDR3 sequences; around 15% were seen once. Source material: normal esophageal tissue next to the tumor. The source of these receptors is a male donor with esophageal squamous cell carcinoma.

This clonotype ranks as medium-sized. V and J are TRBV12-3 or TRBV12-4 and TRBJ1-4; perhaps TRBD1 as D (5 bases). Trimming pared 5 bases from V and 8 bases from J, leaving 12 bases between. This CDR3 has 13 amino acids. The CDR3 DNA follows: TGTGCCAGCAGTCCCAGAGACAGAGAAAAACTGTTTTTT. Translation gives CASSPRDREKLFF.

There are many counts of this clonotype. CDR3 in DNA: TGTGCCAGTAGCCTCCAGGGAGGAGGCACTGAAGCTTTCTTT. It translates to CASSLQGGGTEAFF. This chain links TRBV19 with TRBJ1-1; maybe TRBD1 (5 bases). The CDR3 is 14 amino acids. Germline V gene sequence: CDR1 LNHDA, CDR2 SQIVND (reference sequence). Trimming removed 6 bases at V and 4 bases at J, with 15 bases between.

This clonotype was detected ten times or more. The chain links TRBV11-1 to TRBJ1-1; D is unclear. The CDR3 loop spans 15 amino acids. The germline V and J ends were trimmed by 2 bases and 0 bases, with 10 bases remaining between them. In germline, CDR1 is SGHAT, CDR2 FQDESV (reference sequence). CDR3 amino acids: CASSLFGRMNTEAFF. DNA for the CDR3: TGTGCCAGCAGCTTATTCGGCCGTATGAACACTGAAGCTTTCTTT.

This clonotype is medium-sized. J is TRBJ1-5 and V is TRBV7-8, with D perhaps matching TRBD1 (6 bases). This CDR3 region has 14 residues. Germline values: CDR1 SGHVS, CDR2 FQNEAQ. Trimming left V 5 bases short and J 5 bases short, with 13 bases between. CDR3 bases: TGTGCCAGCAGCCTAGGGGGGAGGGATCAGCCCCAGCATTTT. As protein: CASSLGGRDQPQHF. Supplemented by reference TRBV7-8 and TRBJ1-5, the full variable domain reads GAGVSQSPRYKVAKRGQDVALRCDPISGHVSLFWYQQALGQGPEFLTYFQNEAQLDKSGLPSDRFFAERPEGSVSTLKIQRTQQEDSAVYLCASSLGGRDQPQHFGDGTRLSIL.

This clonotype is judged medium-sized. The J gene is TRBJ2-1, the V gene TRBV6-1, with 12 bases aligning to TRBD2. This CDR3 comprises 20 residues. V gave up 6 bases and J gave up 0 bases; unmatched junction bases: 15. In germline, CDR1 is MNHNS, CDR2 SASEGT. This CDR3 is CASRPLPGLAGLSSYNEQFF. CDR3 sequence (DNA): TGTGCCAGCAGGCCTCTTCCGGGACTAGCGGGCCTGAGCTCCTACAATGAGCAGTTCTTC.

The chain uses TRBV10-3 and TRBJ1-1, with D possibly matching TRBD1 (5 bases). The ends were cut back, 3 bases at V and 2 bases at J, with 7 bases in the middle. The CDR3 is made up of 13 amino acids. Germline lookup yields CDR1 ENHRY and CDR2 SYGVKD. The CDR3 DNA sequence: TGTGCCATCAGTGAAGACAGTAACACTGAAGCTTTCTTT. Its translation: CAISEDSNTEAFF.

V is TRBV18 and J is TRBJ2-1, with D tentatively TRBD1 (5 bases). The J call is doubtful: the DNA matches TRBJ2-7 better. Germline assignment: CDR1 KGHSH and CDR2 LQKENI. The CDR3 has 14 amino acids. The CDR3 here is CASSPVSTAYEQYF. CDR3 in DNA: TGTGCCAGCTCACCAGTATCGACAGCTTACGAGCAGTACTTC.

This clonotype has at least ten counts. This chain links TRBV6-6 with TRBJ1-6, with 8 nucleotides matching TRBD1. With V trimmed by 2 bases and J by 9 bases, 9 bases remained unmatched. The germline CDR1 and CDR2 sequences are MNHNY and SVGAGI (reference sequence). This CDR3 is 16 amino acids long. The DNA of the CDR3 is TGTGCCAGCAGTTACCCGGTCAGGGGGCGCTTTTCACCCCTCCACTTT. Its protein is CASSYPVRGRFSPLHF.

V and J are TRBV12-5 and TRBJ2-6; D gene ambiguous. This CDR3 contains 8 residues. Trimming left V 2 bases short and J 16 bases short, with 0 bases between. Germline lookup yields CDR1 LGHNT and CDR2 FRNRAP. The CDR3 nucleotides read TGTGCTAGTGGTTTGCTGACTTTC. It is translated as CASGLLTF.

The CDR3 DNA reads as TGTGCCAGTACGGTCACAGGGGATGCCCTAAGGACCTTC. Translation: CASTVTGDALRTF. The chain uses TRBV19 and TRBJ1-2; 7 bases fit TRBD1. This CDR3 is built from 13 residues. J lost 14 bases, V lost 7 bases, and 16 bases had no gene match. The V gene's germline CDR1 is LNHDA and CDR2 SQIVND (reference sequence).

The chain employs TRBV20-1 and TRBJ1-1, with D hard to call. CDR1 DFQATT and CDR2 SNEGSKA come from the germline V gene (reference sequence). Trimming took 1 base from V and 3 from J, leaving 3 bases between them. The CDR3 has 11 residues. The DNA for the CDR3 is TGCAGTGCTAGAGGGCACACTGAAGCTTTCTTT. Its protein is CSARGHTEAFF.

Regarding this clonotype: This is likely a read error, given that the CDR3 carries no conserved phenylalanine or tryptophan at its end. The limits of the CDR3 on the DNA are not certain, so only TCRdb's listed CDR3 is given. The chain has TRBV7-4 and TRBJ2-4; TRBD1, as called in the table, went unchecked against the DNA. A total of 14 residues make up the CDR3, ends included. CDR1 and CDR2 (germline): SGHVT, SQSDAQ. CDR3: CASSGERQAWEQLS.

The table lists this clonotype with many counts. V and J are TRBV6-1 and TRBJ1-5; TRBD1 matches 7 bases. Per the germline V gene, CDR1 is MNHNS and CDR2 is SASEGT. The CDR3 sequence is 15 residues long. V lost 6 bases, J lost 2 bases, and 7 bases stayed unmatched. The CDR3 here is CASREGALGNQPQHF. The CDR3 region has the DNA TGTGCCAGCAGGGAGGGGGCTTTGGGCAATCAGCCCCAGCATTTT.

Comments on this clonotype: Since no conserved phenylalanine or tryptophan closes the CDR3, a read error is the likely cause. The limits of the CDR3 on the DNA are not certain, so only TCRdb's listed CDR3 is given. J is TRBJ1-1 and V is TRBV7-3. The germline CDR1 and CDR2 sequences are SGHTA and FQGTGA. The CDR3 is 16 amino acids long, termini counted. CDR3 residues: CASSLWPRSMATPSVR.

As concerns this clonotype: The junction differs from germline at one of its ends, possibly a read error. The chain links TRBV5-6 to TRBJ1-6; D perhaps matches TRBD1 (5 bases). The CDR3 is made up of 13 amino acids. The germline gives CDR1 SGHDT, CDR2 YYEEEE. This chain's CDR3 is CASSFDSFYEQYF. DNA of the CDR3: TGTGCCAGCAGCTTTGACAGCTTCTACGAGCAGTACTTT. Based on the CDR3 plus reference TRBV5-6 and TRBJ1-6, the full variable domain is DAGVTQSPTHLIKTRGQQVTLRCSPKSGHDTVSWYQQALGQGPQFIFQYYEEEERQRGNFPDRFSGHQFPNYSSELNVNALLLGDSALYLCASSFDSFYEQYFGNGTRLTVT.

With respect to this clonotype: The CDR3 end shows no conserved phenylalanine or tryptophan, and so a read error is likely. It is unclear where the CDR3 begins or ends on the DNA, so no DNA is shown, and the CDR3 is as TCRdb lists it. The CDR3 region is CASSLSWAGDSYTFGS. The chain is built from TRBV7-8 and TRBJ2-7; the listed D gene, TRBD2, was not tested against the DNA. With termini counted, the CDR3 has 16 amino acids. Germline CDR1 reads SGHVS; CDR2 reads FQNEAQ.

This clonotype was found many times. Possible read error: a much larger clone is one base away. CDR3 amino acids: CASTRPGSITYNEQYF. The CDR3 coding sequence is TGTGCCAGCACCCGGCCAGGGAGTATCACCTACAATGAGCAGTACTTC. The chain combines TRBV6-1 with TRBJ2-1; D is perhaps TRBD1 or TRBD2 (5 bases each). The closer fit of TRBJ2-7 to the DNA end suggests the J call may be wrong. Per germline, CDR1 MNHNS and CDR2 SASEGT. This CDR3 has 16 amino acids.

This clonotype was observed a handful of times. Lacking the conserved final phenylalanine or tryptophan, this CDR3 likely reflects a read error. No DNA is shown, since the ends of the CDR3 on it are uncertain; the CDR3 is the one TCRdb lists. The J gene is TRBJ2-7, the V gene TRBV6-1; TRBD2 is the table's D call, not checked against the DNA. From germline, CDR1 is MNHNS and CDR2 SASEGT. The length of the CDR3 is 14 amino acids, counting both ends. This CDR3 is CASSGDGYGYTFGS.

By frequency in the sample, this clonotype is medium-sized. V usage is TRBV12-3 or TRBV12-4 and J usage is TRBJ2-1; D gene ambiguous. The CDR3 contains 14 residues. Trimming took off 7 bases at V and 3 bases at J, with 13 bases between the two ends. Written as DNA, the CDR3 is TGTGCCAGCAATTGGGAAACCGGCTACAATGAGCAGTTCTTC. Translated, it gives CASNWETGYNEQFF.